This entry is about one T cell receptor (beta chain). No antigen is known for it. The sample originates from a study of shared clonotypes between healthy human individuals. Study outcomes and limitations: Genetic and exposure-history diversity was limited by the few donors. The study's rarefaction showed incomplete sorted-subset sequencing despite large depth.

As processed by the authors: In the immunoSEQ data, sequences were junction-only and lacked quality scores, so filtering differed. Here immunoSEQ multiplex PCR was the method, and the copy in TCRdb shows in-frame clones only, minus some. The V and J calls and the clone size are those of that table, but D and trimming were determined from the DNA. This sample yields about 650,000 clones, of which about 95% are seen a single time; 0.1% to 0.11% belongs to the top ten. V shed 7 bases and J 7 bases; nucleotides not matched to a gene: 3. There are 13 residues in the CDR3. CDR1 and CDR2 (germline): SNHLY, FYNNEI. The naive CD8 subset, CD45RO-negative cells positively selected for CCR7, excluded terminally differentiated effector memory CD45RA+ cells.

The chain combines TRBV2 with TRBJ2-3, with 12 bases matching TRBD2. Sequencing was done on a sample of naive CD8+ T cells sorted from blood. The receptor comes from a woman in her thirties in good health. CDR3 in amino acids: CASKTSGRHTQYF. Written as DNA, the CDR3 is TGTGCCAGCAAGACTAGCGGGAGACATACGCAGTATTTT.